Shown below are 14 T cell receptor beta chains from a single sample sequenced in a study of T cell responses to AZD1222 COVID-19 vaccine. Using immunoSEQ multiplex PCR, the repertoire was profiled, and TCRdb retains in-frame clones only, with some absent. The data contain around 120,000 clones, 88% of them singletons. The source material was peripheral blood, sampled on day 0 of MenACWY control vaccination. The source of these receptors is an adult in good health.

The CDR3 loop reads CASSFTGTSIHNEQFF. In nucleotides, the CDR3 is TGTGCCAGCAGTTTCACCGGGACTAGTATCCACAATGAGCAGTTCTTC. This rearrangement joins TRBV6-5 to TRBJ2-1, with TRBD2 matching over 8 bases. The CDR3 is 16 amino acids. Germline-derived CDR1 and CDR2 are MNHEY and SVGAGI. V gave up 4 bases and J gave up 5 bases; unmatched junction bases: 10.

This rearrangement joins TRBV28 to TRBJ2-7, with 7 bases identical to TRBD1. Germline V gives CDR1 MDHEN, CDR2 SYDVKM. J lost 5 bases, V lost 5 bases, and 6 bases had no gene match. CDR3 length: 13 amino acids. In DNA, the CDR3 is TGTGCCAGCAGTATACAGGGGTACCACGAGCAGTACTTC. Translated, it gives CASSIQGYHEQYF.

The chain carries TRBV7-2 and TRBJ1-2; 11 nucleotides align to TRBD1. The CDR3 is made up of 16 amino acids. Per germline, CDR1 SGHTA and CDR2 FQGNSA. J lost 4 bases, V lost 5 bases, and 9 bases had no gene match. The CDR3 spells CASSLGTGGLGYGYTF. CDR3 in DNA: TGTGCCAGCAGCCTTGGGACAGGGGGTCTCGGCTATGGCTACACCTTC.

The rearrangement uses TRBV28 and TRBJ1-6; D remains ambiguous. CDR1 and CDR2 (germline): MDHEN, SYDVKM. The CDR3 is 12 amino acids. With 7 bases removed from V and 7 bases from J, the gap between germline ends came to 8 bases. CDR3 loop: CASKGLNSPLHF. DNA for the CDR3: TGTGCCAGCAAGGGCTTGAATTCACCCCTCCACTTT.

The rearrangement joins TRBV9 to TRBJ1-6, with D possibly matching TRBD1 (6 bases). This CDR3 has 14 amino acids. Trimming shortened V by 0 bases and J by 10 bases, and 11 bases separated the two germline ends. In germline, CDR1 is SGDLS, CDR2 YYNGEE. The CDR3 DNA follows: TGTGCCAGCAGCGTAGACAGGGTCGGATCACCCCTCCACTTT. Translated: CASSVDRVGSPLHF.

The J gene is TRBJ2-1, the V gene TRBV6-5; 10 bases map to TRBD2. The CDR3 runs 15 residues. The germline CDR1 and CDR2 sequences are MNHEY and SVGAGI. The ends lost 0 bases at V and 6 bases at J; junction bases unmatched: 2. The CDR3 nucleotides are TGTGCCAGCAGTTACTCGAGGACTAGCGGCAATGAGCAGTTCTTC. Protein product: CASSYSRTSGNEQFF.

This clone was detected a few times. The J gene is TRBJ1-3, the V gene TRBV28; no firm D call. The CDR3 runs 13 residues. CDR1 and CDR2 (germline): MDHEN, SYDVKM. The V gene lost 4 bases and the J gene lost 7 bases, with 11 bases spanning the gap. CDR3 region: CASSSNLANTIYF. CDR3 DNA: TGTGCCAGCAGTTCGAACCTGGCGAACACCATATATTTT. Full variable domain (outside the CDR3, taken from reference TRBV28 and TRBJ1-3): DVKVTQSSRYLVKRTGEKVFLECVQDMDHENMFWYRQDPGLGLRLIYFSYDVKMKEKGDIPEGYSVSREKKERFSLILESASTNQTSMYLCASSSNLANTIYFGEGSWLTVV.

The chain links TRBV19 to TRBJ1-4; D unresolved. The CDR3 has 15 amino acids. Deletions cut 2 bases from V and 0 bases from J, with 7 bases between. The germline gives CDR1 LNHDA, CDR2 SQIVND (reference sequence). The CDR3 sequence is CASSISVATNEKLFF. CDR3 coding DNA: TGTGCCAGTAGTATATCGGTTGCAACTAATGAAAAACTGTTTTTT.

The gene calls are TRBV6-2 or TRBV6-3 and TRBJ2-7, with TRBD2 identical over 14 bases. This CDR3 has 17 residues. The ends lost 5 bases at V and 13 bases at J; junction bases unmatched: 19. Germline V gene data show CDR1 as MNHEY and CDR2 as SVGEGT. This chain's CDR3 is CASSQFKSGTSGSRGYF. In DNA form, the CDR3 reads TGTGCCAGCAGTCAATTTAAGTCCGGGACTAGCGGGAGTAGGGGATACTTC.

This clone was counted once. The genes are TRBV28 and TRBJ1-1; tentatively, D is TRBD1 (6 bases). This CDR3 comprises 15 residues. Germline CDR1 is MDHEN and CDR2 is SYDVKM. V dropped 2 bases and J dropped 4 bases, with 14 bases sitting between them. The CDR3 DNA is TGTGCCAGCAGTTTACTGGACAGTTTGGGCACTGAAGCTTTCTTT. This translates into CASSLLDSLGTEAFF.

V gene TRBV5-4 combines with J gene TRBJ2-5; D possibly uses TRBD1 or TRBD2 (6 bases each). Trimming pared 2 bases from V and 1 base from J, leaving 12 bases between. The CDR3 loop spans 15 amino acids. The germline V gene encodes CDR1 SGHNT and CDR2 YYREEE (reference sequence). The chain's CDR3 is CASSFGGEIQETQYF. The CDR3 DNA follows: TGTGCCAGCAGCTTCGGGGGCGAGATCCAAGAGACCCAGTACTTC.

V usage is TRBV7-9 and J usage is TRBJ2-5; TRBD1 aligns across 7 bases. The CDR3 runs 14 residues. CDR1 and CDR2 (germline): SEHNR, FQNEAQ (reference sequence). V shed 5 bases, J shed 5 bases, and the junction held 8 bases outside the gene matches. The CDR3 region is CASSRGTARETQYF. The CDR3 DNA reads as TGTGCCAGCAGCCGAGGGACAGCCAGGGAGACCCAGTACTTC.

The chain links TRBV7-2 to TRBJ2-2; TRBD2 aligns across 15 bases. The V gene's germline CDR1 is SGHTA and CDR2 FQGNSA. CDR3 length: 16 amino acids. The V gene end was trimmed by 3 bases and the J gene end by 5 bases; junction bases not matched to a gene: 1. The CDR3 region has the DNA TGTGCCAGCAGCTTTGGACTAGCGGGAGGGACCGGGGAGCTGTTTTTT. Protein: CASSFGLAGGTGELFF.

The V gene is TRBV27, the J gene TRBJ2-7; 8 bases are a match to TRBD1. CDR3 size: 14 residues. The germline V gene encodes CDR1 MNHEY and CDR2 SMNVEV (reference sequence). Unmatched junction bases numbered 5, after V lost 5 bases and J lost 2 bases. The CDR3 protein is CASSATGAPYEQYF. The CDR3 DNA is TGTGCCAGCAGTGCGACAGGGGCCCCCTACGAGCAGTACTTC.